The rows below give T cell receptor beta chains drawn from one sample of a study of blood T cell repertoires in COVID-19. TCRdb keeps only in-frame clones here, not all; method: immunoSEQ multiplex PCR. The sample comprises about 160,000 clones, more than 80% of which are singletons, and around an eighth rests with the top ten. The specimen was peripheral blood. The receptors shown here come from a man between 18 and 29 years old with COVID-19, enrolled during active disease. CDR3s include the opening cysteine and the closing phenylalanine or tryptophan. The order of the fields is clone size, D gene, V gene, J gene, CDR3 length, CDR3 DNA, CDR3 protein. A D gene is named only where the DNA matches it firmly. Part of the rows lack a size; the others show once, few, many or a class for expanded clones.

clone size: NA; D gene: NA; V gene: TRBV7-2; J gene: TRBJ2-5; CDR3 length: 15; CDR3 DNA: TGTGCCAGCAGCTTATCCGGACAGCTCCAAGAGACCCAGTACTTC; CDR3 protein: CASSLSGQLQETQYF
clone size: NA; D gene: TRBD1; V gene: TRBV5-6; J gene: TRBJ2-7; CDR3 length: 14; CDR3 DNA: TGTGCCAGCAGCTTGGGGACAGGGGGCTACGAGCAGTACTTC; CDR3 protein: CASSLGTGGYEQYF
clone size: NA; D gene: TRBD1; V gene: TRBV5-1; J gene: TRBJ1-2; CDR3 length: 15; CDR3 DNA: TGCGCCAGCAGCGCCAGACAGGGTAAAGAGGATGGCTACACCTTC; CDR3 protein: CASSARQGKEDGYTF
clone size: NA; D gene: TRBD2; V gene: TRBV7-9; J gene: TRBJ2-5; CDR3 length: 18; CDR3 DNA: TGTGCCAGCAGCAATGGGGCTAGCGGGAGGGCCATCCAAGAGACCCAGTACTTC; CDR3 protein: CASSNGASGRAIQETQYF
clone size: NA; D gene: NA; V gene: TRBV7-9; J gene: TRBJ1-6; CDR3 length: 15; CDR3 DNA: TGTGCCAGCAGCGTAGGGGCCTCTTTAGGTTCACCCCTCCACTTT; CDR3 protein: CASSVGASLGSPLHF
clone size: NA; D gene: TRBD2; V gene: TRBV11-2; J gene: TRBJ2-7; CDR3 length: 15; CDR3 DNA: TGTGCCAGCAGCTTAGGACTAGCGGGGACCTACGAGCAGTACTTC; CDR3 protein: CASSLGLAGTYEQYF
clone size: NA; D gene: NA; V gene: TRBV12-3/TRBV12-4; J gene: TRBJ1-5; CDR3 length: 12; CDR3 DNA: TGTGCCAGCAGTTCAGGGGATCAGCCCCAGCATTTT; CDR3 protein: CASSSGDQPQHF
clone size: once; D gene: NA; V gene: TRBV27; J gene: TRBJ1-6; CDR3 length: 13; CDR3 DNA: TGTGCCAGCAGTTGGAGGGGTAATTCACCCCTCCACTTT; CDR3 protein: CASSWRGNSPLHF
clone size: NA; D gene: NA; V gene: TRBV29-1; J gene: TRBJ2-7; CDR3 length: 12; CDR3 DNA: TGCAGCGTTATAGCGTATTCGGGTGAGCAGTACTTC; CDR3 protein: CSVIAYSGEQYF
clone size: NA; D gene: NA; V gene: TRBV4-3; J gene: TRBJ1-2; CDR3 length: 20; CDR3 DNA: TGCGCCAGCAGCCAAGATAAGACTTCGGGGGAATGGACATTGGAGTATGGCTACACCTTC; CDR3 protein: CASSQDKTSGEWTLEYGYTF
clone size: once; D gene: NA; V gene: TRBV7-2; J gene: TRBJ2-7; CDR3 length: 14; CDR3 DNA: TGTGCCAGCACCCGAACCCTGACAGAGAACGAGCAGTACTTC; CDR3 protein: CASTRTLTENEQYF
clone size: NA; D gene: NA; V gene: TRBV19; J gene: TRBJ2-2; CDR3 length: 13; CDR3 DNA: TGTGCCAGTAGTACGGACAGTCCCGGGGAGCTGTTTTTT; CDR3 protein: CASSTDSPGELFF
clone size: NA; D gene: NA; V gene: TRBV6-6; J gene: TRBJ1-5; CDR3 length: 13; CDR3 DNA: TGTGCCAGCACTTTTGGGCCGAATCAGCCCCAGCATTTT; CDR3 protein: CASTFGPNQPQHF
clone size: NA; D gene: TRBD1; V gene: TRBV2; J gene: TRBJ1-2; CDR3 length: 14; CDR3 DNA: TGTGCCAGCAGTTCCGGGACAGGAGTCTATGGCTACACCTTC; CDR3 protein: CASSSGTGVYGYTF
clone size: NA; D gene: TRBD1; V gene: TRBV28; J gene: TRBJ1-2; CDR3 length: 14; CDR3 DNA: TGTGCCAGCAGTCCCCCGGGACAGCCTCTAGGCTACACCTTC; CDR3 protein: CASSPPGQPLGYTF
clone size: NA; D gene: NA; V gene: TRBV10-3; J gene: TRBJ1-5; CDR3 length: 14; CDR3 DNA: TGTGCCATCCGATCGTCGGAGGGTCATCAGCCCCAGCATTTT; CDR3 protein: CAIRSSEGHQPQHF
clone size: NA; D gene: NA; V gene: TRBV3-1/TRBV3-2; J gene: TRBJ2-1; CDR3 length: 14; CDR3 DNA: TGTGCCAGCAGCCAAGTAGGGAGACACAATGAGCAGTTCTTC; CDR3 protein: CASSQVGRHNEQFF
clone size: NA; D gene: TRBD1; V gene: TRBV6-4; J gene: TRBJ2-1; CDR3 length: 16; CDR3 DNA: TGTGCCAGCAGCTCCCTCGCAGGCAGGGGGCTAATTGAGCAGTTCTTC; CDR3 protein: CASSSLAGRGLIEQFF
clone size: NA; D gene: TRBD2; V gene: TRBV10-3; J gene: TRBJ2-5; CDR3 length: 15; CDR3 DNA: TGTGCCATCAGTGAGTCGTCAGCGGGAGGGGGGACCCAGTACTTC; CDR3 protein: CAISESSAGGGTQYF
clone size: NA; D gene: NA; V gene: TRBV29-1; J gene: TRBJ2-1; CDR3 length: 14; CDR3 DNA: TGCAGCGTCCAGTACAGCTTATCCTACAATGAGCAGTTCTTC; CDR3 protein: CSVQYSLSYNEQFF
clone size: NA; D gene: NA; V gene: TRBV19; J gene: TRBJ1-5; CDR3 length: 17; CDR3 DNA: TGTGCCAGTACCGCTGTAGAGGCGCGGGGCCCTAATCAGCCCCAGCATTTT; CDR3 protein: CASTAVEARGPNQPQHF
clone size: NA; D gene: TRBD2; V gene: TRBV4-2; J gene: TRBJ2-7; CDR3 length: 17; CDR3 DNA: TGTGCCAGCAGCCAAGAGGAAGGCGGGAGGGCTTCCTACGAGCAGTACTTC; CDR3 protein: CASSQEEGGRASYEQYF
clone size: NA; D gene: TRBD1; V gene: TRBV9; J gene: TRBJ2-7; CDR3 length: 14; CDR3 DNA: TGTGCCAGCAGCCAAAGACAGGGGGCGGACGAGCAGTACTTC; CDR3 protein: CASSQRQGADEQYF
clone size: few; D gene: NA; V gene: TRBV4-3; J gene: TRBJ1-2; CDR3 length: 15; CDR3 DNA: TGCGCCAGCAGCCAAGATCTTACAGGGAACTATGGCTACACCTTC; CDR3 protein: CASSQDLTGNYGYTF
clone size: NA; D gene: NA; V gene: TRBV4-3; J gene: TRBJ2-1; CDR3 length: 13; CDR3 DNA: TGCGCCAGCAGCCAAGGCTCGGCGGATGAGCAGTTCTTC; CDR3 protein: CASSQGSADEQFF
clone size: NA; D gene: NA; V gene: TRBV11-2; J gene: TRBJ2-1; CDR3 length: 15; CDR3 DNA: TGTGCCAGCAGCTTATCGCGGGGGCTATACAATGAGCAGTTCTTC; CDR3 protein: CASSLSRGLYNEQFF
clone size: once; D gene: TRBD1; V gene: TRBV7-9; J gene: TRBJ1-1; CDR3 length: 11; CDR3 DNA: TGTGCCGGACAGGTGAACACTGAAGCTTTCTTT; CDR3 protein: CAGQVNTEAFF
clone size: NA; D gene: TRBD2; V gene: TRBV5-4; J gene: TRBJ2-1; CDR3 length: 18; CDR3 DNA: TGTGCCAGCAGCTTGGATACTAGCGGGAGGGCCTACGACAATGAGCAGTTCTTC; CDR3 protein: CASSLDTSGRAYDNEQFF
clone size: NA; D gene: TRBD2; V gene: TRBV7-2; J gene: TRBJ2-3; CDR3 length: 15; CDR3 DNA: TGTGCCAGCAGCTTCAGTCTAGCGGAGGCAGATACGCAGTATTTT; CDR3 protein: CASSFSLAEADTQYF
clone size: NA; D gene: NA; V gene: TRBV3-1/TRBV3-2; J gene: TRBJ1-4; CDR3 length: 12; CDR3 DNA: TGTGCCAGCAGCCAACTGGAGGAAAAACTGCTTTTT; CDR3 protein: CASSQLEEKLLF
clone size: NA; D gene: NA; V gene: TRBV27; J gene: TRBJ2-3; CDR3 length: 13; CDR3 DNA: TGTGCCAGCAGTTTATGGGGGGAAGGGACGCAGTATTTT; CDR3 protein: CASSLWGEGTQYF
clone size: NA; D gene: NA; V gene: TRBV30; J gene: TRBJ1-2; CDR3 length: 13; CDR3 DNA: TGTGCCTGGAGGTTAGACAGGTACTATGGCTACACCTTC; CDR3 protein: CAWRLDRYYGYTF
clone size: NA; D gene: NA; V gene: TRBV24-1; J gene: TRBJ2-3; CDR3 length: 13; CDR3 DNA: TGTGCCACCAGTCCTCTAGCTGCAGATACGCAGTATTTT; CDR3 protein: CATSPLAADTQYF
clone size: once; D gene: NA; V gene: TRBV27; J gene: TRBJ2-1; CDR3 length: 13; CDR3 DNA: TGTGCCAGCAGTCCCTACGTCTACAATGAGCAGTTCTTC; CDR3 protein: CASSPYVYNEQFF
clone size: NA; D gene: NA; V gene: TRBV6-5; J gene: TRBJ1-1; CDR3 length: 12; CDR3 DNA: TGTGCCAGCAGCCGTAGTAGGGACAAAGCTTTCTTT; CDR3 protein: CASSRSRDKAFF
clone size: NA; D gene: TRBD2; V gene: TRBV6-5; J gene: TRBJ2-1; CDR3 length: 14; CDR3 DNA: TGTGCCAGCGGCCCGGGACTAGCCTACAATGAGCAGTTCTTC; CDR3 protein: CASGPGLAYNEQFF
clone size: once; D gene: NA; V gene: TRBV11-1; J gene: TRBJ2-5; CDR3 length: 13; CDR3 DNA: TGTGCCAGCAGTCCCGGGGGAGGAGAGACCCAGTACTTC; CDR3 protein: CASSPGGGETQYF
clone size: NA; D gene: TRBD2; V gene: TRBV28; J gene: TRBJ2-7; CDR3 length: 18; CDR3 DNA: TGTGCCAGCAGTTTCCCTTTCATAGGCACTAGCGGGACCTACGAGCAGTACTTC; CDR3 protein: CASSFPFIGTSGTYEQYF
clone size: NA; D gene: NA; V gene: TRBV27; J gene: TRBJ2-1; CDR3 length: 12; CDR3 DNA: TGCGTCACGGAGGATACCGACAATGAGCAGTTCTTC; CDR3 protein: CVTEDTDNEQFF
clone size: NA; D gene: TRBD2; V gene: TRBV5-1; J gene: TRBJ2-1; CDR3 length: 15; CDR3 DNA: TGCGCCAGCAGCTTGGGGTCTGGCGGGAGCCATGAGCAGTTCTTC; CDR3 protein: CASSLGSGGSHEQFF
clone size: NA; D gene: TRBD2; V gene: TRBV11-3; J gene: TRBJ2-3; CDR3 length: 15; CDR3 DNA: TGTGCCAGCAGCTTAGTAGCGGGGAGAGAAGATACGCAGTATTTT; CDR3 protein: CASSLVAGREDTQYF